The 17 T cell receptor beta chains listed next were all sequenced from one sample in a study of cytomegalovirus exposure and HLA in healthy donors. PCR primers comprised 60 Vbeta and 13 Jbeta primers. Profiling relied on immunoSEQ multiplex PCR, and the TCRdb table lists in-frame clones only, not all of them. The sample shows more than 95,000 clones, 75% to 85% of them seen only once. Sequencing was done on a sample of PBMCs. The receptor set was obtained from a man aged 30 to 39 in good health and CMV-seropositive.

This chain connects TRBV19 to TRBJ2-1; TRBD2 is a possible D gene (5 bases). Germline V gene sequence: CDR1 LNHDA, CDR2 SQIVND (reference sequence). Deletions cut 3 bases from V and 1 base from J, with 10 bases between. The CDR3 contains 15 residues. The CDR3 DNA is TGTGCCAGTAGTATTGGCGGGTTGTCCTACAATGAGCAGTTCTTC. Translating gives CASSIGGLSYNEQFF.

The V call is TRBV7-9, the J call TRBJ2-7; TRBD1 is a possible D gene (5 bases). The V gene lost 5 bases and the J gene lost 2 bases, with 10 bases spanning the gap. CDR1 and CDR2 (germline): SEHNR, FQNEAQ (reference sequence). The CDR3 has 13 amino acids. In DNA, the CDR3 is TGTGCCAGCAGCCTCGCGGACACCTACGAGCAGTACTTC. Translated: CASSLADTYEQYF. Combining the CDR3 with reference TRBV7-9 and TRBJ2-7 gives the whole variable domain DTGVSQNPRHKITKRGQNVTFRCDPISEHNRLYWYRQTLGQGPEFLTYFQNEAQLEKSRLLSDRFSAERPKGSFSTLEIQRTEQGDSAMYLCASSLADTYEQYFGPGTRLTVT.

In regard to this clone: One junction end does not reproduce the germline sequence, and a read error may be involved. The V call is TRBV18, the J call TRBJ1-2, with D perhaps TRBD1 (6 bases). The CDR3 runs to 14 residues. From germline, CDR1 is KGHSH and CDR2 LQKENI. CDR3: CASLPSRDTGGYTF. CDR3 nucleotides: TGTGCCAGCTTACCAAGTAGGGACACGGGTGGCTACACCTTC. Drawing the rest from reference TRBV18 and TRBJ1-2, the complete variable domain is NAGVMQNPRHLVRRRGQEARLRCSPMKGHSHVYWYRQLPEEGLKFMVYLQKENIIDESGMPKERFSAEFPKEGPSILRIQQVVRGDSAAYFCASLPSRDTGGYTFGSGTRLTVV.

The chain has TRBV5-4 and TRBJ1-6; D gene uncertain. The CDR3 has 19 residues. Germline V gene sequence: CDR1 SGHNT, CDR2 YYREEE (reference sequence). Trimming stripped 0 bases from V and 10 bases from J, with 26 bases between. The CDR3 bases are TGTGCCAGCAGCTTGGGGTCGGTACCCTTCGGGTCGCTACGATCACCCCTCCACTTT. Translated, it gives CASSLGSVPFGSLRSPLHF.

This clone was detected once. The CDR3 region has the DNA TGTGCCAGCAGCGCCGGGACAGGGCCCTACGAGCAGTACTTC. This sequence encodes CASSAGTGPYEQYF. The chain employs TRBV2 and TRBJ2-7, with 9 bases aligning to TRBD1. Looked up from germline, CDR1 is SNHLY and CDR2 is FYNNEI. Germline trimming cut 6 bases from V and 2 bases from J; bases unmatched to any gene: 5. The CDR3 consists of 14 residues.

V is TRBV6-5 and J is TRBJ2-1; tentative D call: TRBD2 (5 bases). The CDR3 sequence is 15 residues long. Deletions cut 5 bases from V and 1 base from J, with 12 bases between. CDR1 is MNHEY, CDR2 SVGAGI, per germline. Here the CDR3 reads CASSRRPQSYNEQFF. CDR3 DNA: TGTGCCAGCAGTAGGAGGCCACAATCCTACAATGAGCAGTTCTTC.

Concerning this clone itself: The junction and the germline gene differ at one end; a read error may be behind it. The chain employs TRBV7-9 and TRBJ1-2, with D possibly TRBD1 on 6 matching bases. Per germline, CDR1 SEHNR and CDR2 FQNEAQ (reference sequence). This CDR3 region has 14 residues. The CDR3 loop reads CASSQGTGKGGYTF. In nucleotides, the CDR3 is TGCGCCAGCAGCCAAGGTACAGGGAAGGGCGGCTACACCTTC. The variable domain in full, with the rest retrieved from reference TRBV7-9 and TRBJ1-2, is DTGVSQNPRHKITKRGQNVTFRCDPISEHNRLYWYRQTLGQGPEFLTYFQNEAQLEKSRLLSDRFSAERPKGSFSTLEIQRTEQGDSAMYLCASSQGTGKGGYTFGSGTRLTVV.

This clone has more than one count but fewer than ten. This chain uses TRBV15 with TRBJ2-7; TRBD1 might be the D (6 bases). The V end lost 1 base, the J end lost 1 base, and 11 bases lay between the germline ends. Germline values: CDR1 LNHNV, CDR2 YYDKDF (reference sequence). The CDR3 spans 15 residues. CDR3 DNA: TGTGCCACCAGCAGAGGCGGTAGGGGGTCCTACGAGCAGTACTTC. It is translated as CATSRGGRGSYEQYF.

The CDR3 here is CASRTWNTEAFF. The DNA for the CDR3 is TGTGCCAGCCGCACATGGAACACTGAAGCTTTCTTT. The chain carries TRBV5-6 and TRBJ1-1; D is unresolved. CDR1 SGHDT and CDR2 YYEEEE come from the germline V gene. V was pared by 7 bases and J by 1 base, with 8 bases between. The CDR3 has 12 amino acids.

This chain links TRBV5-1 with TRBJ1-2; possibly TRBD1 for D (5 bases). This CDR3 spans 12 amino acids. Germline CDR1 is SGHRS and CDR2 is YFSETQ. V shed 1 base and J shed 8 bases, with 9 bases lying between them. CDR3 nucleotide sequence: TGCGCCAGCAGCTTGCCGGGGGAGGGCTACACCTTC. As protein: CASSLPGEGYTF.

This clone appeared a single time. The V gene is TRBV7-9, the J gene TRBJ2-6; D not certain. Germline values: CDR1 SEHNR, CDR2 FQNEAQ (reference sequence). This CDR3 has 13 residues. V was shortened by 11 bases and J by 4 bases, with 12 bases between the two germline ends. CDR3 in amino acids: CALGQAGANVLTF. In DNA, the CDR3 is TGTGCCTTGGGTCAGGCCGGGGCCAACGTCCTGACTTTC.

This clone was picked up one time. The V gene is TRBV11-2, the J gene TRBJ2-7; 8 nucleotides match TRBD2. The CDR3 consists of 16 residues. Unmatched junction bases numbered 11, after V lost 5 bases and J lost 2 bases. Germline V gene data show CDR1 as SGHAT and CDR2 as FQNNGV. CDR3: CASSPWGAGATYEQYF. CDR3 bases: TGTGCCAGCAGCCCCTGGGGAGCGGGGGCTACCTACGAGCAGTACTTC.

This clone was seen just once. The chain couples TRBV5-1 to TRBJ2-1, with 9 bases matching TRBD2. The CDR3 is 18 residues long. The germline gives CDR1 SGHRS, CDR2 YFSETQ. V lost 1 base and J lost 4; bases outside the gene matches: 12. The CDR3 nucleotides read TGCGCCAGCAGCTTGAGGAAAGAAGTCCTAGCGGGGTACAATGAGCAGTTCTTC. It codes for CASSLRKEVLAGYNEQFF.

The V and J genes are TRBV18 and TRBJ1-5, with 10 bases that match TRBD1. The CDR3 runs to 14 residues. The trim removed 4 bases at V and 5 bases at J, leaving 2 bases unmatched. Germline lookup yields CDR1 KGHSH and CDR2 LQKENI. In nucleotides, the CDR3 is TGTGCCAGCTCACTTGGGACAGGGGATCAGCCCCAGCATTTT. Amino acid sequence: CASSLGTGDQPQHF.

The chain carries TRBV4-3 and TRBJ1-5, with 7 bases fitting TRBD1. The V segment lost 0 bases and the J segment 7 bases; nucleotides outside the gene matches: 9. Looked up from germline, CDR1 is LGHNA and CDR2 is YSLEER. This CDR3 region has 16 residues. CDR3 loop: CASSQDSRQGVQPQHF. Here the CDR3 DNA reads TGCGCCAGCAGCCAAGATAGCCGACAGGGCGTACAGCCCCAGCATTTT.

The chain links TRBV5-6 to TRBJ1-2; the D is unclear. This CDR3 has 14 amino acids. V was pared by 1 base and J by 1 base, with 8 bases between. Germline V CDR1 and CDR2: SGHDT, YYEEEE. This chain's CDR3 is CASSLNGYNYGYTF. Written as DNA, the CDR3 is TGTGCCAGCAGCTTGAACGGTTATAACTATGGCTACACCTTC.

This chain connects TRBV28 to TRBJ1-3; D might be TRBD1 (6 bases). The CDR3 is 12 amino acids. The germline V gene has CDR1 MDHEN and CDR2 SYDVKM. Trimming stripped 11 bases from V and 3 bases from J, with 11 bases between. This CDR3 reads CAGGLLGNTIYF. The CDR3 DNA sequence: TGTGCCGGGGGCCTCCTTGGAAACACCATATATTTT.